These 24 T cell receptor beta chains were all obtained from the same sample, sequenced in a study of blood T cell repertoires in COVID-19. This table comes from immunoSEQ multiplex PCR, and its TCRdb copy is limited to in-frame clones, with some not included. The sample shows some 250,000 clones, 75% to 90% of them seen only once. The material sequenced was PBMCs or T cells enriched from blood (not recorded which). Source of these receptors: a woman between 45 and 60 years old who had recovered from COVID-19.

This sequence joins TRBV2 and TRBJ2-5, with D possibly matching TRBD1 (6 bases). This CDR3 spans 14 amino acids. V lost 2 bases and J lost 2, with 9 bases in between. The germline CDR1 and CDR2 sequences are SNHLY and FYNNEI. CDR3 DNA: TGTGCCAGCAGTGAAAGGACAGAACAAGAGACCCAGTACTTC. The encoded protein is CASSERTEQETQYF.

This chain links TRBV21-1 with TRBJ2-1; the table's D call TRBD2 went unverified against the DNA. TRBV21-1 is a listed pseudogene. This CDR3 has 18 residues. The CDR3: CASSKGNASGGSYNEQFF. The CDR3 DNA is TGTGCCAGCAGCAAAGGTAATGCTAGCGGGGGTTCCTACAATGAGCAGTTCTTC.

This clone has a handful of counts. This sequence joins TRBV19 and TRBJ2-1; TRBD2 might be the D (6 bases). V was trimmed by 4 bases and J by 9 bases, leaving 19 bases between them. This CDR3 is built from 15 residues. Germline lookup yields CDR1 LNHDA and CDR2 SQIVND (reference sequence). CDR3 sequence reads: CASSSAGLGRSEQFF. Written as DNA, the CDR3 is TGTGCCAGTAGTAGTGCGGGACTGGGTCGTTCTGAGCAGTTCTTC.

J is TRBJ1-2 and V is TRBV14; D is unresolved. Germline CDR1 reads SGHDN; CDR2 reads FVKESK. V was cut by 1 base and J by 7 bases, with 16 bases left in between. The CDR3 loop spans 15 amino acids. The CDR3: CASSQAGGTSGGYTF. The CDR3 nucleotides read TGTGCCAGCAGCCAAGCAGGAGGCACGTCGGGTGGCTACACCTTC.

V gene TRBV19 combines with J gene TRBJ2-5, with D maybe TRBD2 (5 bases). The V end lost 5 bases, the J end lost 4 bases, and 8 bases lay between the germline ends. The CDR3 runs 12 residues. Germline V CDR1 and CDR2: LNHDA, SQIVND (reference sequence). The CDR3 nucleotides read TGTGCCAGTAGTCTCCGGGGAGAGACCCAGTACTTC. Translation: CASSLRGETQYF.

The chain is built from TRBV5-1 and TRBJ2-2; TRBD2 aligns across 8 bases. The CDR3 covers 16 residues. Germline assignment: CDR1 SGHRS and CDR2 YFSETQ. J lost 0 bases, V lost 4 bases, and 5 bases had no gene match. The CDR3 region is CASSPGGTSNTGELFF. In nucleotides, the CDR3 is TGCGCCAGCAGCCCGGGGGGGACTTCGAACACCGGGGAGCTGTTTTTT.

The rearrangement joins TRBV6-5 to TRBJ2-7, with 7 bases aligning to TRBD1. This CDR3 region has 15 residues. Germline assignment: CDR1 MNHEY and CDR2 SVGAGI. With 5 bases clipped from V and 1 base from J, the junction kept 8 bases outside the gene matches. The CDR3 nucleotides read TGTGCCAGCAGTACGACAGGGTTATCGTCCTACGAGCAGTACTTC. It is translated as CASSTTGLSSYEQYF.

V is TRBV5-5 and J is TRBJ1-4, with D perhaps TRBD1 (5 bases). CDR1 is SGHKS, CDR2 YYEKEE, per germline (reference sequence). Trimming cost V 4 bases and J 0 bases, with 10 bases left between them. This CDR3 comprises 15 residues. Here the CDR3 reads CASSPGFATNEKLFF. For the CDR3, the DNA is TGTGCCAGCAGCCCAGGGTTTGCAACTAATGAAAAACTGTTTTTT.

The rearrangement links TRBV29-1 to TRBJ1-2; D might be TRBD1 (5 bases). This CDR3 region has 13 residues. Looked up from germline, CDR1 is SQVTM and CDR2 is ANQGSEA. V shed 7 bases and J shed 4 bases, with 16 bases lying between them. This chain's CDR3 is CSAQAPESYGYTF. In DNA form, the CDR3 reads TGCAGCGCACAGGCCCCAGAGAGCTATGGCTACACCTTC.

This chain joins TRBV27 and TRBJ1-1, with 7 bases lining up with TRBD1. Germline V gene data show CDR1 as MNHEY and CDR2 as SMNVEV (reference sequence). This CDR3 has 19 residues. Trimming cost V 2 bases and J 0 bases; bases outside gene matches: 15. DNA for the CDR3: TGTGCCAGCAGTTTAATACGGTTACAGGGGACCGGCATGAACACTGAAGCTTTCTTT. It is translated as CASSLIRLQGTGMNTEAFF.

The gene calls are TRBV6-6 and TRBJ1-2; D not resolved. V was clipped by 4 bases and J by 6 bases, with 15 bases between them. Germline V gene sequence: CDR1 MNHNY, CDR2 SVGAGI (reference sequence). This CDR3 has 14 amino acids. The chain's CDR3 is CASSSFSQSDGYTF. The CDR3 DNA is TGTGCCAGCAGTTCCTTCAGTCAGTCTGATGGCTACACCTTC.

The chain carries TRBV6-1 and TRBJ2-7; D call uncertain. The CDR3 runs to 13 residues. Trimming cost V 5 bases and J 1 base, with 9 bases left between them. Germline V gene data show CDR1 as MNHNS and CDR2 as SASEGT. CDR3 amino acids: CASSFPNSYEQYF. The CDR3 DNA sequence: TGTGCCAGCAGTTTTCCTAATTCCTACGAGCAGTACTTC.

This clone was seen a handful of times. The chain is built from TRBV2 and TRBJ1-5; 8 bases are a match to TRBD1. The CDR3 totals 15 residues. Germline CDR1 is SNHLY and CDR2 is FYNNEI. J gave up 5 bases and V 4 bases, and 7 bases lay outside the gene matches. CDR3 coding DNA: TGTGCCAGCAGTGGGGGGACAGGAGGCCATCAGCCCCAGCATTTT. Translated, it gives CASSGGTGGHQPQHF. The variable domain in full, completed from reference TRBV2 and TRBJ1-5, reads EPEVTQTPSHQVTQMGQEVILRCVPISNHLYFYWYRQILGQKVEFLVSFYNNEISEKSEIFDDQFSVERPDGSNFTLKIRSTKLEDSAMYFCASSGGTGGHQPQHFGDGTRLSIL.

V usage is TRBV19 and J usage is TRBJ2-7, with D tentatively TRBD2 (5 bases). The CDR3 has 15 residues. The germline CDR1 and CDR2 sequences are LNHDA and SQIVND (reference sequence). V dropped 3 bases and J dropped 0 bases, with 12 bases sitting between them. CDR3 nucleotides: TGTGCCAGTAGTATGGAGGCTGTAAGCTCCTACGAGCAGTACTTC. Encoded protein: CASSMEAVSSYEQYF.

The genes are TRBV19 and TRBJ2-7; possible D gene TRBD2, 7 bases. V was pared by 9 bases and J by 2 bases, with 11 bases between. The CDR3 consists of 12 residues. In germline, CDR1 is LNHDA, CDR2 SQIVND (reference sequence). The DNA for the CDR3 is TGTGCCAGGCGGGGGACAACCTACGAGCAGTACTTC. Translation gives CARRGTTYEQYF.

The rearrangement uses TRBV28 and TRBJ1-2; TRBD1 is a possible D gene (5 bases). The CDR3 totals 13 residues. With 6 bases removed from V and 6 bases from J, the gap between germline ends came to 14 bases. CDR1 is MDHEN and CDR2 is SYDVKM in the germline V gene. In DNA form, the CDR3 reads TGTGCCAGCAGCTGGGGGAGGGTTAATGGCTACACCTTC. Translating gives CASSWGRVNGYTF.

The rearrangement uses TRBV7-6 and TRBJ2-1; D might be TRBD2 (6 bases). CDR3 length: 16 residues. The germline V gene encodes CDR1 SGHVS and CDR2 FNYEAQ. Trimming took off 7 bases at V and 6 bases at J, with 22 bases between the two ends. The CDR3 region is CASTPWAGKQGNEQFF. For the CDR3, the DNA is TGTGCCAGCACCCCTTGGGCGGGAAAGCAGGGCAATGAGCAGTTCTTC.

The V call is TRBV6-5, the J call TRBJ2-1; 9 nucleotides match TRBD2. Per germline, CDR1 MNHEY and CDR2 SVGAGI. The CDR3 is made up of 14 amino acids. Trimming cost V 8 bases and J 4 bases; bases outside gene matches: 6. CDR3 DNA sequence: TGTGCCAGCGAGCCTAGCGGGATTTACAATGAGCAGTTCTTC. Amino acids: CASEPSGIYNEQFF.

This chain links TRBV7-8 with TRBJ2-2, with D possibly TRBD2 on 6 matching bases. Trimming pared 1 base from V and 3 bases from J, leaving 9 bases between. Germline CDR1 SGHVS, CDR2 FQNEAQ. The CDR3 covers 15 residues. CDR3 region: CASSLVGGYTGELFF. In DNA form, the CDR3 reads TGTGCCAGCAGCTTAGTTGGAGGGTACACCGGGGAGCTGTTTTTT.

The rearrangement uses TRBV4-1 and TRBJ2-2, with D tentatively TRBD1 (5 bases). Germline V gene data show CDR1 as MGHRA and CDR2 as YSYEKL. The CDR3 loop spans 17 amino acids. Deletions cut 4 bases from V and 1 base from J, with 16 bases between. CDR3 region: CASSRTPRQGNTGELFF. In DNA, the CDR3 is TGCGCCAGCAGCCGCACCCCGAGGCAGGGGAACACCGGGGAGCTGTTTTTT.

This chain links TRBV28 with TRBJ1-5, with D uncertain. Germline V CDR1 and CDR2: MDHEN, SYDVKM. The CDR3 spans 12 residues. The ends were cut back, 9 bases at V and 6 bases at J, with 12 bases in the middle. The CDR3 region has the DNA TGTGCCAGTGAGGTCCAAGGTCAGCCCCAGCATTTT. It translates to CASEVQGQPQHF.

This rearrangement joins TRBV18 to TRBJ2-2; 10 bases are a match to TRBD2. CDR1 and CDR2 (germline): KGHSH, LQKENI. This CDR3 is built from 18 residues. V was clipped by 6 bases and J by 5 bases; unmatched bases: 15. The CDR3 loop is CASSLGLAALRSTGELFF. The CDR3 nucleotides are TGTGCCAGCTCTCTTGGACTAGCGGCCCTTAGGAGTACCGGGGAGCTGTTTTTT.

The gene calls are TRBV28 and TRBJ2-5; 8 bases are shared with TRBD1. CDR3 length: 15 amino acids. In germline, CDR1 is MDHEN, CDR2 SYDVKM. Trimming cost V 6 bases and J 5 bases; bases outside gene matches: 11. This CDR3 reads CASSPTGVWVETQYF. The CDR3 DNA sequence: TGTGCCAGCAGCCCGACAGGGGTCTGGGTTGAGACCCAGTACTTC.

The chain is built from TRBV10-3 and TRBJ2-1, with a tentative D call TRBD2 (5 bases). Looked up from germline, CDR1 is ENHRY and CDR2 is SYGVKD. The CDR3 has 15 amino acids. V was shortened by 4 bases and J by 0 bases, with 10 bases between the two germline ends. Written as DNA, the CDR3 is TGTGCCATCAGTGGGCTAGCTCTCTCCTACAATGAGCAGTTCTTC. It codes for CAISGLALSYNEQFF.